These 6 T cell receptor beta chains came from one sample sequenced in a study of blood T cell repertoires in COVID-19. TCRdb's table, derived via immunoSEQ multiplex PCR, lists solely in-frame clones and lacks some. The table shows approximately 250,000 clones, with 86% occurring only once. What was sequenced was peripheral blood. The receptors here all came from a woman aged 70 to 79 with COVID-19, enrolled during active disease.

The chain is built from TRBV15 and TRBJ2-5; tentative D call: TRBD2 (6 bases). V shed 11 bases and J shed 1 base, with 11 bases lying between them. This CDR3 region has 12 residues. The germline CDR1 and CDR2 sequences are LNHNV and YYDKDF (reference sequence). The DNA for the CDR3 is TGTGCCTTCGAGGGACTCCAAGAGACCCAGTACTTC. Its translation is CAFEGLQETQYF.

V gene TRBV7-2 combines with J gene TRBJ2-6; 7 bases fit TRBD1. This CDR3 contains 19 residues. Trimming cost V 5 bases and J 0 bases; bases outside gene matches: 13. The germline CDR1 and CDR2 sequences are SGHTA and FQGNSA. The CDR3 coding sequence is TGTGCCAGCAGCCCGAAGCCGGGACAGAGCCTCTCTGGGGCCAACGTCCTGACTTTC. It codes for CASSPKPGQSLSGANVLTF.

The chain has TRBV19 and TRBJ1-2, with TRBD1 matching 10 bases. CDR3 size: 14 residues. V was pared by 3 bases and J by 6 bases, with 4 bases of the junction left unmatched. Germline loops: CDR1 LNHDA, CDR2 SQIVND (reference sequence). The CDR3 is CASSIGQGGHGYTF. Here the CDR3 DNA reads TGTGCCAGTAGTATTGGACAGGGGGGACATGGCTACACCTTC.

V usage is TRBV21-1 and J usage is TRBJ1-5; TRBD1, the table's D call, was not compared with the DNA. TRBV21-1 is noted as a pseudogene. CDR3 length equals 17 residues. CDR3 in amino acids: CASTPPGQGRSNQPQHF. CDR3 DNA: TGTGCCAGCACCCCACCGGGACAGGGACGCAGCAATCAGCCCCAGCATTTT.

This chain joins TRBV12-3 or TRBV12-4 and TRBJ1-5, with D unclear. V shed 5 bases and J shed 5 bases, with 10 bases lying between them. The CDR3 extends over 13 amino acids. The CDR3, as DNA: TGTGCCAGCAGTCGGACGGGAGATCAGCCCCAGCATTTT. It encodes CASSRTGDQPQHF.

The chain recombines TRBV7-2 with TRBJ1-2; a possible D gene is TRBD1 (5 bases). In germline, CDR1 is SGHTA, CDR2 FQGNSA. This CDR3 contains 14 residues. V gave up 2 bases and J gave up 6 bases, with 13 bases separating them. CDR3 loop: CASSLKASGDGYTF. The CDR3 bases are TGTGCCAGCAGCTTAAAGGCTTCGGGGGATGGCTACACCTTC.